These 17 T cell receptor beta chains were sequenced from one sample in a study of patients and donors after allogeneic stem cell transplantation. TCRdb ran MiXCR on the RT-PCR reads and lists one entry per CDR3 protein. Seen here are about 200,000 distinct CDR3 sequences, around 41% observed once, and the top ten hold roughly 11%. The specimen sequenced was blood, either unsorted or a sorted T cell fraction (not recorded which). The receptors shown here come from a human donor who was either an allogeneic HSCT recipient or a stem cell or donor lymphocyte infusion donor (not recorded which). It is not recorded whose cells these are; they may come from a transplant donor.

V is TRBV20-1 and J is TRBJ2-1; no clear D gene. This CDR3 has 14 residues. V gave up 3 bases and J gave up 3 bases, with 12 bases separating them. Per the germline V gene, CDR1 is DFQATT and CDR2 is SNEGSKA (reference sequence). DNA of the CDR3: TGCAGTGCTAGTAACCCAGAAAACTACAATGAGCAGTTCTTC. Translated, it gives CSASNPENYNEQFF.

The chain employs TRBV5-6 and TRBJ1-3; no clear D. Germline lookup yields CDR1 SGHDT and CDR2 YYEEEE. CDR3 size: 14 residues. Trimming removed 0 bases at V and 4 bases at J, with 8 bases between. CDR3 sequence: CASSLEVSGNTIYF. In DNA form, the CDR3 reads TGTGCCAGCAGCTTGGAGGTGTCCGGAAACACCATATATTTT.

J is TRBJ1-1 and V is TRBV27, with D perhaps matching TRBD1 (5 bases). Germline values: CDR1 MNHEY, CDR2 SMNVEV (reference sequence). Trimming left V 4 bases short and J 1 base short, with 10 bases between. The CDR3 contains 14 residues. As DNA, the CDR3 is TGTGCCAGCAGTTGGGCTGGGACGAACACTGAAGCTTTCTTT. Amino acid sequence: CASSWAGTNTEAFF.

The chain joins TRBV20-1 to TRBJ2-3; 8 bases are a match to TRBD2. CDR3 length: 15 residues. The V gene end was trimmed by 6 bases and the J gene end by 5 bases; junction bases not matched to a gene: 13. Germline CDR1 is DFQATT and CDR2 is SNEGSKA (reference sequence). CDR3 in DNA: TGCAGTGCCCGAGGGTTCGGGGGGGCCAGAGATACGCAGTATTTT. This sequence encodes CSARGFGGARDTQYF.

J is TRBJ2-5 and V is TRBV4-1; D ambiguous. CDR3 length equals 14 residues. CDR1 is MGHRA and CDR2 is YSYEKL in the germline V gene. V lost 0 bases and J lost 4, with 9 bases in between. The CDR3 here is CASSQDYSGETQYF. CDR3 DNA: TGCGCCAGCAGCCAAGATTACTCAGGAGAGACCCAGTACTTC.

As for this clonotype: A junction boundary mismatches the germline segment, possibly from a read error. The V gene is TRBV4-3, the J gene TRBJ1-2; 10 bases match TRBD1. The CDR3 runs 14 residues. Germline CDR1 and CDR2: LGHNA and YSLEER. CDR3 coding DNA: TGCGCCAGCAGTCAAGGACAGGGGGGCTATGGCTACACCTTC. Protein: CASSQGQGGYGYTF.

The gene calls are TRBV27 and TRBJ1-1; D is unclear. The V and J ends lost 5 bases and 0 bases respectively, with 7 bases between them. CDR1 and CDR2 (germline): MNHEY, SMNVEV (reference sequence). The CDR3 has 13 residues. The CDR3, as DNA: TGTGCCAGCAGTCAAAAAGTGAACACTGAAGCTTTCTTT. It codes for CASSQKVNTEAFF.

The V and J genes are TRBV5-1 and TRBJ1-5, with 8 positions matching TRBD1. With 4 bases clipped from V and 2 bases from J, the junction kept 5 bases outside the gene matches. The CDR3 is 15 amino acids. Germline V CDR1 and CDR2: SGHRS, YFSETQ. CDR3 coding DNA: TGCGCCAGCAGCCCACAGGGGGGTGGCAATCAGCCCCAGCATTTT. This codes for CASSPQGGGNQPQHF.

V is TRBV12-3 or TRBV12-4 and J is TRBJ1-1; TRBD1 might be the D (5 bases). This CDR3 spans 13 amino acids. Trimming shortened V by 2 bases and J by 5 bases, and 9 bases separated the two germline ends. The CDR3 here is CASSLKRGTEAFF. CDR3 DNA: TGTGCCAGCAGTTTAAAACGGGGGACTGAAGCTTTCTTT.

This clonotype was observed a few times. The chain employs TRBV7-2 and TRBJ2-1, with D unclear. V was trimmed by 2 bases and J by 2 bases, leaving 4 bases between them. The CDR3 is 13 amino acids. Germline CDR1 and CDR2: SGHTA and FQGNSA. CDR3 in amino acids: CASSLTAYNEQFF. The CDR3 nucleotides read TGTGCCAGCAGCTTAACAGCCTACAATGAGCAGTTCTTC.

This clonotype was seen a few times. The V gene is TRBV20-1, the J gene TRBJ1-5; no firm D call. V gave up 2 bases and J gave up 8 bases, with 13 bases separating them. CDR1 is DFQATT and CDR2 is SNEGSKA in the germline V gene (reference sequence). The CDR3 has 13 residues. The CDR3 nucleotides read TGCAGTGCTAGAATGGGGTTTAGAGAGCCCCAGCATTTT. The encoded protein is CSARMGFREPQHF.

The rearrangement joins TRBV12-3 or TRBV12-4 to TRBJ2-3, with TRBD2 matching over 13 bases. Trimming removed 5 bases from V and 1 base from J; junction bases left unmatched: 3. This CDR3 spans 16 amino acids. CDR3: CASSRLAGGRTDTQYF. The CDR3 coding sequence is TGTGCCAGCAGTCGACTAGCGGGGGGCCGCACAGATACGCAGTATTTT.

V gene TRBV6-2 or TRBV6-3 combines with J gene TRBJ2-4; D ambiguous. Trimming left V 2 bases short and J 1 base short, with 12 bases between. The CDR3 has 16 residues. Germline CDR1 MNHEY, CDR2 SVGEGT. CDR3 amino acids: CASSYHPRVAKNIQYF. The CDR3, as DNA: TGTGCCAGCAGTTACCATCCTCGGGTTGCCAAAAACATTCAGTACTTC.

J is TRBJ1-2 and V is TRBV2, with 7 bases aligning to TRBD1. The germline V gene has CDR1 SNHLY and CDR2 FYNNEI. The CDR3 length is 14 residues. J was trimmed by 5 bases and V by 6 bases; bases with no gene match: 9. Here the CDR3 DNA reads TGTGCCAGCAGACCCCCGAGGGGGCAATATGGCTACACCTTC. Its protein product is CASRPPRGQYGYTF. The whole variable domain, filled in from reference TRBV2 and TRBJ1-2, reads EPEVTQTPSHQVTQMGQEVILRCVPISNHLYFYWYRQILGQKVEFLVSFYNNEISEKSEIFDDQFSVERPDGSNFTLKIRSTKLEDSAMYFCASRPPRGQYGYTFGSGTRLTVV.

In its sample, this clonotype was seen a few times. V gene TRBV27 combines with J gene TRBJ1-5; D gene uncertain. This CDR3 comprises 15 residues. With 8 bases removed from V and 3 bases from J, the gap between germline ends came to 17 bases. Germline V lookup: CDR1 MNHEY, CDR2 SMNVEV (reference sequence). The CDR3 region is CASGVGLLSNQPQHF. CDR3 DNA sequence: TGTGCCAGCGGGGTAGGGCTTTTGTCCAATCAGCCCCAGCATTTT.

This clonotype has more than one count but fewer than ten. The gene calls are TRBV15 and TRBJ2-3, with D possibly being TRBD1 or TRBD2 (5 bases each). Germline-derived CDR1 and CDR2 are LNHNV and YYDKDF (reference sequence). This CDR3 has 12 residues. V shed 7 bases and J shed 4 bases, with 9 bases lying between them. CDR3 protein: CATTRGADTQYF. CDR3 bases: TGTGCCACCACGAGAGGGGCAGATACGCAGTATTTT.

This clonotype was found a few times. The chain uses TRBV11-2 and TRBJ1-4; 7 positions agree with TRBD1. The CDR3 length is 14 residues. Per germline, CDR1 SGHAT and CDR2 FQNNGV. V dropped 3 bases and J dropped 10; count of bases not matched to a gene: 8. This chain's CDR3 is CASSLRQGPAKLFF. In DNA, the CDR3 is TGTGCCAGCAGCTTGAGACAGGGACCCGCAAAACTGTTTTTT.